This T cell receptor (beta chain) was obtained from a study of blood T cell repertoires in COVID-19. Original methodology: Estimation of nucleated cell counts relied on the amplification of reference gene primers. The data were produced by immunoSEQ multiplex PCR, yet TCRdb's version contains in-frame clones alone and is incomplete. V, J and clone size derive from that table, while D and trimming were established from the DNA sequence. The profile shows about 170,000 clones, approximately 89% of them singletons. This clone was counted only a few times. CDR1 and CDR2 (germline): LNHNV, YYDKDF (reference sequence). CDR3 length: 13 amino acids. Between the trimmed V and J ends, which lost 9 bases and 3 bases, there was a span of 12 bases.

The sample consisted of peripheral blood. This clonotype originated in a man aged 70-80 years with acute or convalescent COVID-19. The chain has TRBV15 and TRBJ2-4; tentative D call: TRBD2 (6 bases). As DNA, the CDR3 is TGTGCCACGGGGGGAGAGGTCAAAAACATTCAGTACTTC. It translates to CATGGEVKNIQYF.